The 10 T cell receptor beta chains listed next were all sequenced from one sample in a study of cytomegalovirus exposure and HLA in healthy donors. PCR involved 60 Vbeta and 13 Jbeta primers. TCRdb keeps only in-frame clones here, not all; method: immunoSEQ multiplex PCR. The repertoire includes around 100,000 clones, approximately 68% of them detected once, and approximately 4.3% sits in the top ten. Input material: PBMCs. The receptors come from a woman in her late teens or twenties in good health and CMV-seropositive.

This clone was seen only a few times. The chain links TRBV6-5 to TRBJ2-3; 7 nucleotides agree with TRBD2. V lost 2 bases and J lost 5; bases outside the gene matches: 7. Germline V gene data show CDR1 as MNHEY and CDR2 as SVGAGI. This CDR3 spans 15 amino acids. The CDR3: CASSYPSGTRDTQYF. CDR3 bases: TGTGCCAGCAGTTACCCTAGCGGCACGCGAGATACGCAGTATTTT.

The J gene is TRBJ2-1, the V gene TRBV4-1; D possibly corresponds to TRBD2 (6 bases). The germline gives CDR1 MGHRA, CDR2 YSYEKL. This CDR3 region has 15 residues. V was cut by 4 bases and J by 9 bases, with 19 bases left in between. The CDR3 spells CASSPLSGARFEQFF. CDR3 nucleotides: TGCGCCAGCAGCCCCCTCTCGGGAGCACGGTTTGAGCAGTTCTTC.

This clone was counted between two and nine times. This chain joins TRBV19 and TRBJ2-7; TRBD1 agrees at 8 bases. There are 13 residues in the CDR3. CDR1 and CDR2 (germline): LNHDA, SQIVND (reference sequence). Trimming cost V 9 bases and J 2 bases; bases outside gene matches: 6. CDR3 DNA sequence: TGTGCCAGCGGGACAGGTGGAACCTACGAGCAGTACTTC. It codes for CASGTGGTYEQYF.

The chain couples TRBV9 to TRBJ2-1, with 7 bases lining up with TRBD2. Germline V gene sequence: CDR1 SGDLS, CDR2 YYNGEE. V lost 5 bases and J lost 7; bases outside the gene matches: 6. This CDR3 is 13 amino acids long. The CDR3 is CASRRPGGNEQFF. The CDR3 region has the DNA TGTGCCAGCAGGAGGCCCGGGGGGAATGAGCAGTTCTTC.

The chain employs TRBV4-3 and TRBJ2-5; 9 bases line up with TRBD2. Unmatched junction bases numbered 4, after V lost 0 bases and J lost 2 bases. Germline V gene data show CDR1 as LGHNA and CDR2 as YSLEER. CDR3 length equals 16 residues. CDR3 nucleotide sequence: TGCGCCAGCAGCCAAGAAGTCGCGGGAGGGCAAGAGACCCAGTACTTC. Residues: CASSQEVAGGQETQYF.

This clone was recorded only once. This chain connects TRBV27 to TRBJ2-7; TRBD1 might be the D (6 bases). The V gene lost 3 bases and the J gene lost 2 bases, with 14 bases spanning the gap. Germline V gene lookup returns CDR1 MNHEY and CDR2 SMNVEV (reference sequence). The CDR3 spans 15 residues. CDR3 in amino acids: CASSFQGPTTYEQYF. CDR3 nucleotide sequence: TGTGCCAGCAGTTTTCAGGGGCCTACAACCTACGAGCAGTACTTC.

This clone appeared a single time. The chain couples TRBV30 to TRBJ2-1, with a possible D match to TRBD1 (5 bases). Germline V gene data show CDR1 as GTSNPN and CDR2 as SVGIG (reference sequence). The ends were cut back, 3 bases at V and 5 bases at J, with 11 bases in the middle. The length of the CDR3 is 13 residues. CDR3 protein: CAWRFGANNEQFF. DNA of the CDR3: TGTGCCTGGAGGTTTGGGGCCAACAATGAGCAGTTCTTC.

This rearrangement joins TRBV5-4 to TRBJ2-1, with D possibly matching TRBD2 (5 bases). The germline CDR1 and CDR2 sequences are SGHNT and YYREEE (reference sequence). The CDR3 length is 16 residues. Trimming removed 0 bases at V and 0 bases at J, with 10 bases between. The CDR3: CASSLGSTSSYNEQFF. The CDR3 DNA reads as TGTGCCAGCAGCTTGGGTTCCACTAGCTCCTACAATGAGCAGTTCTTC. Supplemented by reference TRBV5-4 and TRBJ2-1, the full variable domain reads ETGVTQSPTHLIKTRGQQVTLRCSSQSGHNTVSWYQQALGQGPQFIFQYYREEENGRGNFPPRFSGLQFPNYSSELNVNALELDDSALYLCASSLGSTSSYNEQFFGPGTRLTVL.

The V call is TRBV4-1, the J call TRBJ2-7; tentatively, D is TRBD2 (6 bases). CDR3 length equals 14 residues. Germline V gene lookup returns CDR1 MGHRA and CDR2 YSYEKL. Between the trimmed V and J ends, which lost 5 bases and 6 bases, there was a span of 17 bases. CDR3: CASSNPSRDGEQYF. The DNA for the CDR3 is TGCGCCAGCAGCAACCCCTCGCGGGACGGCGAGCAGTACTTC.

This sequence joins TRBV27 and TRBJ2-3; the match to TRBD1 covers 10 bases. The V gene's germline CDR1 is MNHEY and CDR2 SMNVEV (reference sequence). The CDR3 loop spans 16 amino acids. V shed 6 bases and J 2 bases; nucleotides not matched to a gene: 8. Written as DNA, the CDR3 is TGTGCCAGCAGCCTGTCCGGGACAGGGGCCACAGATACGCAGTATTTT. Its protein is CASSLSGTGATDTQYF.